The 20 T cell receptor beta chains in this list originate from one sample, sequenced in a study of OX40 agonist ivuxolimab in advanced cancers. Only in-frame clones appear in the TCRdb table, and some are missing; sequencing was by immunoSEQ multiplex PCR. This sample carries roughly 50,000 clones, 80% to 90% of them seen once, and the ten largest clones take under 13%. The specimen comprised CD4+ or CD8+ T cells sorted from blood, sampled in a trial of the OX40 agonist ivuxolimab. Receptors were obtained from an adult with an advanced solid tumor such as melanoma, head and neck, liver or kidney cancer.

This clone occurred once. CDR3 in DNA: TGTGCCAGCAGTCCAGGAGGGGGCGGCGAGACCCAGTACTTC. It is translated as CASSPGGGGETQYF. V usage is TRBV27 and J usage is TRBJ2-5, with a possible D match to TRBD1 (7 bases). The CDR3 consists of 14 residues. Germline V gene lookup returns CDR1 MNHEY and CDR2 SMNVEV (reference sequence). Trimming removed 5 bases at V and 5 bases at J, with 15 bases between.

The rearrangement links TRBV5-1 to TRBJ1-2, with TRBD1 identical over 8 bases. CDR1 and CDR2 (germline): SGHRS, YFSETQ. The CDR3 covers 15 residues. The trim removed 2 bases at V and 1 base at J, leaving 4 bases unmatched. CDR3 sequence: CASSFGTGSNYGYTF. The DNA of the CDR3 is TGCGCCAGCAGCTTCGGGACAGGAAGTAACTATGGCTACACCTTC.

The rearrangement joins TRBV4-1 to TRBJ2-1, with a weak D call TRBD2 (5 bases). The germline CDR1 and CDR2 sequences are MGHRA and YSYEKL. This CDR3 has 14 amino acids. The V end lost 5 bases, the J end lost 7 bases, and 15 bases lay between the germline ends. This CDR3 reads CASSYGISGNEQFF. In DNA, the CDR3 is TGCGCCAGCAGCTATGGGATCTCGGGAAATGAGCAGTTCTTC.

This clone appeared a few times. The chain is built from TRBV7-9 and TRBJ1-2; 7 positions match TRBD1. This CDR3 region has 15 residues. Germline CDR1 and CDR2: SEHNR and FQNEAQ (reference sequence). V trimming: 6 bases; J trimming: 3 bases; junction bases outside the gene matches: 10. The CDR3: CASRLNQGGYYGYTF. CDR3 bases: TGTGCCAGCAGGTTGAATCAGGGGGGATACTATGGCTACACCTTC.

The sample holds one count of this clone. V and J are TRBV27 and TRBJ2-7; 12 bases match TRBD2. V lost 5 bases and J lost 1; bases outside the gene matches: 6. The germline gives CDR1 MNHEY, CDR2 SMNVEV (reference sequence). The CDR3 totals 16 residues. In nucleotides, the CDR3 is TGTGCCAGCAGTCAAACTAGCGGGGGGCCGTCCTACGAGCAGTACTTC. Protein product: CASSQTSGGPSYEQYF.

J is TRBJ1-1 and V is TRBV7-6; possible D gene TRBD1, 5 bases. The length of the CDR3 is 14 residues. CDR1 and CDR2 (germline): SGHVS, FNYEAQ. V was pared by 2 bases and J by 1 base, with 8 bases between. DNA for the CDR3: TGTGCCAGCAGCTTAAATGGGGGGAACACTGAAGCTTTCTTT. Protein sequence: CASSLNGGNTEAFF.

V is TRBV27 and J is TRBJ2-3; 8 nucleotides line up with TRBD2. V was clipped by 4 bases and J by 1 base; unmatched bases: 7. The CDR3 extends over 16 amino acids. In germline, CDR1 is MNHEY, CDR2 SMNVEV (reference sequence). CDR3 protein: CASSSLRAGGTDTQYF. CDR3 DNA sequence: TGTGCCAGCAGTTCCCTCCGAGCGGGAGGCACAGATACGCAGTATTTT.

J is TRBJ2-1 and V is TRBV18, with a possible D match to TRBD2 (6 bases). With 0 bases removed from V and 6 bases from J, the gap between germline ends came to 15 bases. This CDR3 is built from 16 residues. Germline-derived CDR1 and CDR2 are KGHSH and LQKENI. CDR3: CASSPPEGSGINEQFF. DNA of the CDR3: TGTGCCAGCTCACCACCCGAAGGTAGCGGAATCAATGAGCAGTTCTTC.

The chain joins TRBV9 to TRBJ1-4; maybe TRBD1 (6 bases). The V end lost 3 bases, the J end lost 0 bases, and 9 bases lay between the germline ends. CDR3 size: 15 residues. The germline CDR1 and CDR2 sequences are SGDLS and YYNGEE. The CDR3 protein is CASSEGQSTNEKLFF. DNA of the CDR3: TGTGCCAGCAGCGAAGGACAGTCAACTAATGAAAAACTGTTTTTT.

CDR3 sequence reads: CAWSVQRLYGYTF. The CDR3 DNA sequence: TGTGCCTGGAGTGTACAACGGCTCTACGGCTACACCTTC. The V gene is TRBV30, the J gene TRBJ1-2, with unresolved D. Germline V gene data show CDR1 as GTSNPN and CDR2 as SVGIG (reference sequence). This CDR3 contains 13 residues. V lost 0 bases and J 8 bases, leaving 13 bases between the germline ends.

This chain connects TRBV27 to TRBJ1-1; D ambiguous. V dropped 6 bases and J dropped 4 bases, with 9 bases sitting between them. CDR3 length: 12 residues. The germline V gene encodes CDR1 MNHEY and CDR2 SMNVEV (reference sequence). CDR3 residues: CASRKGGTEAFF. CDR3 nucleotide sequence: TGTGCCAGCAGGAAGGGCGGCACTGAAGCTTTCTTT.

The V and J genes are TRBV29-1 and TRBJ1-2, with D perhaps matching TRBD1 (5 bases). Germline values: CDR1 SQVTM, CDR2 ANQGSEA. The CDR3 runs 13 residues. Written as DNA, the CDR3 is TGCACGGGGGTGGGGGAAACTAACTATGGCTACACCTTC. Translation: CTGVGETNYGYTF.

The gene calls are TRBV27 and TRBJ1-1, with TRBD1 as a possible D gene (6 bases). Germline V gives CDR1 MNHEY, CDR2 SMNVEV (reference sequence). There are 15 residues in the CDR3. Trimming stripped 3 bases from V and 0 bases from J, with 11 bases between. DNA of the CDR3: TGTGCCAGCAGTTTCAGGGGAGGCATGAACACTGAAGCTTTCTTT. Translated, it gives CASSFRGGMNTEAFF.

The gene calls are TRBV4-3 and TRBJ2-7, with D tentatively TRBD1 or TRBD2 (5 bases each). This CDR3 region has 16 residues. Trimming took off 0 bases at V and 0 bases at J, with 12 bases between the two ends. CDR1 and CDR2 (germline): LGHNA, YSLEER. The CDR3 sequence: CASSQDRAGSSYEQYF. The CDR3 DNA reads TGCGCCAGCAGCCAAGATAGGGCAGGGAGCTCCTACGAGCAGTACTTC.

The V call is TRBV30, the J call TRBJ1-2; D not certain. V lost 5 bases to trimming and J lost 1 base, with 17 bases between them. Germline CDR1 is GTSNPN and CDR2 is SVGIG (reference sequence). There are 15 residues in the CDR3. In nucleotides, the CDR3 is TGTGCCTGGTCTCCGAGGGTTCAACTTAACTATGGCTACACCTTC. It specifies CAWSPRVQLNYGYTF.

The gene calls are TRBV18 and TRBJ1-6, with TRBD1 identical over 8 bases. This CDR3 spans 16 amino acids. Trimming cost V 2 bases and J 4 bases; bases outside gene matches: 4. The V gene's germline CDR1 is KGHSH and CDR2 LQKENI. CDR3 nucleotide sequence: TGTGCCAGCTCACCAAAGGACAGGGCTTATAATTCACCCCTCCACTTT. It translates to CASSPKDRAYNSPLHF. Full variable domain (remainder filled in from reference TRBV18 and TRBJ1-6): NAGVMQNPRHLVRRRGQEARLRCSPMKGHSHVYWYRQLPEEGLKFMVYLQKENIIDESGMPKERFSAEFPKEGPSILRIQQVVRGDSAAYFCASSPKDRAYNSPLHFGNGTRLTVT.

The CDR3 here is CASSVVGGGGTDTQYF. The CDR3 region has the DNA TGTGCCAGCAGCGTAGTTGGGGGTGGGGGCACAGATACGCAGTATTTT. The rearrangement uses TRBV9 and TRBJ2-3; D tentatively reads TRBD1 or TRBD2 (5 bases each). Germline-derived CDR1 and CDR2 are SGDLS and YYNGEE. This CDR3 region has 16 residues. Trimming took 0 bases from V and 1 from J, leaving 12 bases between them.

The chain combines TRBV19 with TRBJ2-7; TRBD1 is a possible D gene (7 bases). Germline assignment: CDR1 LNHDA and CDR2 SQIVND (reference sequence). This CDR3 has 14 amino acids. The V and J ends lost 4 bases and 2 bases respectively, with 12 bases between them. CDR3: CASSTAGGTYEQYF. CDR3 nucleotides: TGTGCCAGTAGTACTGCAGGGGGGACCTACGAGCAGTACTTC.

The rearrangement links TRBV27 to TRBJ2-3, with D possibly TRBD2 on 7 matching bases. V shed 3 bases and J shed 1 base, with 11 bases lying between them. CDR3 length: 15 amino acids. In germline, CDR1 is MNHEY, CDR2 SMNVEV (reference sequence). The CDR3 DNA reads TGTGCCAGCAGTTTGAGGGGGGGCCGCACAGATACGCAGTATTTT. Its translation: CASSLRGGRTDTQYF.

This chain links TRBV6-5 with TRBJ1-1, with a possible D match to TRBD1 (5 bases). This CDR3 has 15 residues. Trimming cost V 6 bases and J 3 bases, with 17 bases left between them. Germline CDR1 MNHEY, CDR2 SVGAGI. CDR3 DNA sequence: TGTGCCAGCAGCCCCGGGGCTATCGGCGACACTGAAGCTTTCTTT. This codes for CASSPGAIGDTEAFF.